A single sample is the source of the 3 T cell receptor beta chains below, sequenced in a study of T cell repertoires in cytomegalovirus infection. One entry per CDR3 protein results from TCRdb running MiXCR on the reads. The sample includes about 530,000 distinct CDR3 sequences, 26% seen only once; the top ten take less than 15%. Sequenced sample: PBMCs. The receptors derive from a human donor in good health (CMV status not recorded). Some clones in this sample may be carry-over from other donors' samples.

DNA for the CDR3: TGTGCCACCACCAACTCCTACAATGAGCAGTTCTTC. Translated: CATTNSYNEQFF. The chain combines TRBV24-1 with TRBJ2-1; no definite D call. Germline V lookup: CDR1 KGHDR, CDR2 SFDVKD. V lost 8 bases and J 0 bases, leaving 4 bases between the germline ends. The CDR3 contains 12 residues.

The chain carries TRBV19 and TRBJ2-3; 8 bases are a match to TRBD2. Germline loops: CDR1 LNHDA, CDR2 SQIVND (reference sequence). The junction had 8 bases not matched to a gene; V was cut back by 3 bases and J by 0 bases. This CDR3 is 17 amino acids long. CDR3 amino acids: CASSIRLAGTSTDTQYF. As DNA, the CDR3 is TGTGCCAGTAGTATTAGGCTAGCGGGTACTAGCACAGATACGCAGTATTTT.

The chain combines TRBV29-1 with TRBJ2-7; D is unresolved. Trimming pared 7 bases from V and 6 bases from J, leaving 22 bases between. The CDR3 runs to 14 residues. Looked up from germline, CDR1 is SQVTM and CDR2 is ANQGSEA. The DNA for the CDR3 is TGCAGCGGGCGATATGGGCAGGCAACTGGCGAGCAGTACTTC. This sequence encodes CSGRYGQATGEQYF.